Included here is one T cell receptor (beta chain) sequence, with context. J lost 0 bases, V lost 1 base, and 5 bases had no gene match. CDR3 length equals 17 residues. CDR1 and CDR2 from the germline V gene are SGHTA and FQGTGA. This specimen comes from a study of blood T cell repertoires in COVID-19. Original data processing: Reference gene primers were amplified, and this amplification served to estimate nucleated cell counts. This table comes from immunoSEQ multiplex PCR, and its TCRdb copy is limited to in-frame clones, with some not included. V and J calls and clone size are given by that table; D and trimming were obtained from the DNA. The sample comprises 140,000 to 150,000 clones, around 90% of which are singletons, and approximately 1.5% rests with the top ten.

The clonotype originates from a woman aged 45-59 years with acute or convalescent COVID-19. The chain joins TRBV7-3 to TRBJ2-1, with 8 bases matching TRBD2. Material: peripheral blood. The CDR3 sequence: CASSLSGSGISYNEQFF. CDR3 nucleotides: TGTGCCAGCAGCTTAAGTGGTAGCGGGATCTCCTACAATGAGCAGTTCTTC.